The text below deals with one T cell receptor beta chain. Antigen specificity is unknown. This CDR3 contains 13 residues. Germline V gives CDR1 SGHTA, CDR2 FQGTGA. V lost 2 bases and J lost 1, with 6 bases in between. The data derive from a study of shared clonotypes between healthy human individuals. General study findings and limits: Sequencing depth was expected to affect clonotype sharing among donors. Limited genetic and exposure-history diversity came from having few donors.

Only in-frame clones appear in the TCRdb table, and some are missing; sequencing was by immunoSEQ multiplex PCR. This sample has some 510,000 clones, with 75% to 85% found just once. The chain links TRBV7-3 to TRBJ2-7; D uncertain. The sample comprised PBMCs. This clonotype was obtained from a woman between 40 and 50 years old in good health. Some clones in this sample may be carry-over from other donors' samples. CDR3 bases: TGTGCCAGCAGCTTAGACTTTTCCTACGAGCAGTACTTC. Protein product: CASSLDFSYEQYF.